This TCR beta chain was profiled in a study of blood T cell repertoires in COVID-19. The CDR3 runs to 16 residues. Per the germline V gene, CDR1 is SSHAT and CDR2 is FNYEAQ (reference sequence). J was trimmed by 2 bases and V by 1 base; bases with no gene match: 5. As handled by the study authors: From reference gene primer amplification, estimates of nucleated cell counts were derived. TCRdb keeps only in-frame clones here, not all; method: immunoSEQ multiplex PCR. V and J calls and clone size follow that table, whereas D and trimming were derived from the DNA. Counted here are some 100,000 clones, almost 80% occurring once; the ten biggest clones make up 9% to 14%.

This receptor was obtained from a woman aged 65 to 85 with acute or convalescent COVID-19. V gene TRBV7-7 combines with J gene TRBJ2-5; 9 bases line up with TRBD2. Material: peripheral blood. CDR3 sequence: CASSLGASGGQETQYF. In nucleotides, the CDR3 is TGTGCCAGCAGCTTAGGGGCGAGCGGGGGGCAAGAGACCCAGTACTTC. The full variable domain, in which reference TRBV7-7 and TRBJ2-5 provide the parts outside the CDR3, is GAGVSQSPRYKVTKRGQDVTLRCDPISSHATLYWYQQALGQGPEFLTYFNYEAQPDKSGLPSDRFSAERPEGSISTLTIQRTEQRDSAMYRCASSLGASGGQETQYFGPGTRLLVL.